These 22 T cell receptor beta chains were all obtained from the same sample, sequenced in a study of blood T cells in healthy people across ages. Primed by a sample-barcoded 5' primer and a J-beta primer mix, a second PCR proceeded for about 6 to 12 cycles. TCRdb independently ran MiXCR on the 5' RACE reads; one entry per CDR3 protein. The sample has a few hundred thousand distinct CDR3 sequences, about 52% seen once. Material for sequencing was blood. The receptors here all came from a man in his 60s in good health.

The J gene is TRBJ1-6, the V gene TRBV6-1; 12 nucleotides align to TRBD1. Germline V CDR1 and CDR2: MNHNS, SASEGT. CDR3 length equals 17 residues. V lost 4 bases to trimming and J lost 6 bases; unmatched junction nucleotides: 7. The DNA for the CDR3 is TGTGCCAGCAGTGCGCCGGGACAGGGGGCGATTAATTCACCCCTCCACTTT. It translates to CASSAPGQGAINSPLHF.

Comments on this clonotype: A read error may be the cause here, since a much bigger clone is one base away. The chain combines TRBV7-2 with TRBJ2-1; D gene ambiguous. Between the trimmed V and J ends, which lost 7 bases and 0 bases, there was a span of 13 bases. The germline V gene encodes CDR1 SGHTA and CDR2 FQGNSA. CDR3 length: 15 residues. The CDR3 bases are TGTGCCAGCAACTCCAGTCAAAGCTCCTACAATGAGCAGTTCTTC. It yields the protein CASNSSQSSYNEQFF.

This clonotype occurred many times. The gene calls are TRBV7-9 and TRBJ1-2, with 7 bases identical to TRBD1. The trim removed 4 bases at V and 8 bases at J, leaving 10 bases unmatched. The CDR3 runs to 14 residues. CDR1 is SEHNR, CDR2 FQNEAQ, per germline (reference sequence). The CDR3 sequence: CASSSGTALYGYTF. The CDR3 DNA reads as TGTGCCAGCAGCTCCGGGACAGCCCTATACGGCTACACCTTC.

The chain carries TRBV5-1 and TRBJ2-7, with a tentative D call TRBD2 (6 bases). There are 11 residues in the CDR3. Trimming stripped 4 bases from V and 6 bases from J, with 8 bases between. CDR1 and CDR2 from the germline V gene are SGHRS and YFSETQ. The CDR3, as DNA: TGCGCCAGCAGCCGGGGGATCGAGCAGTACTTC. It encodes CASSRGIEQYF.

The chain has TRBV15 and TRBJ2-7; 7 bases line up with TRBD2. The J call may be mistaken, given a closer DNA end match to TRBJ2-5. This CDR3 contains 15 residues. Germline CDR1 is LNHNV and CDR2 is YYDKDF (reference sequence). The CDR3 sequence: CATSTPGTIKETQYF. The CDR3, as DNA: TGTGCCACCAGCACCCCCGGGACTATTAAGGAGACCCAGTACTTC.

The chain couples TRBV6-4 to TRBJ2-3, with 8 bases lining up with TRBD2. The V and J ends lost 7 bases and 3 bases, in that order; junction bases with no gene match: 9. This CDR3 region has 15 residues. Germline V lookup: CDR1 MRHNA, CDR2 SNTAGT. In DNA, the CDR3 is TGTGCCAGCACGGGCGAGCGGGAGTTAACAGATACGCAGTATTTT. Translated: CASTGERELTDTQYF.

The CDR3 reads CASSRASEETQYF. CDR3 sequence (DNA): TGTGCCAGCAGCCGCGCTTCCGAAGAGACCCAGTACTTC. The J gene is TRBJ2-5, the V gene TRBV7-3, with D unclear. The V and J ends lost 5 bases and 3 bases respectively, with 10 bases between them. The CDR3 loop spans 13 amino acids. Germline V lookup: CDR1 SGHTA, CDR2 FQGTGA.

The chain combines TRBV10-2 with TRBJ2-2; the D gene could be TRBD1 or TRBD2 (5 bases each). CDR1 is WSHSY and CDR2 is SAAADI in the germline V gene. This CDR3 region has 16 residues. The germline V and J ends were trimmed by 0 bases and 4 bases, with 12 bases remaining between them. In DNA, the CDR3 is TGCGCCAGCAGTGAGTCGAGGGGAGTGGGCACCGGGGAGCTGTTTTTT. It specifies CASSESRGVGTGELFF.

This clonotype was recorded once. The rearrangement links TRBV25-1 to TRBJ1-1, with 7 bases aligning to TRBD1. Germline V CDR1 and CDR2: MGHDK, SYGVNS. The CDR3 is 13 residues long. J gave up 4 bases and V 6 bases, and 5 bases lay outside the gene matches. The CDR3 sequence: CASRTTGLTEAFF. CDR3 sequence (DNA): TGTGCCAGCAGGACGACAGGGCTCACTGAAGCTTTCTTT.

This clonotype was counted between two and nine times. The gene calls are TRBV20-1 and TRBJ1-2, with D tentatively TRBD1 (5 bases). Germline loops: CDR1 DFQATT, CDR2 SNEGSKA (reference sequence). The length of the CDR3 is 14 residues. V was cut by 6 bases and J by 8 bases, with 22 bases left in between. The CDR3 protein is CSASAGQGVGGYTF. The CDR3 region has the DNA TGCAGTGCCTCCGCGGGGCAGGGAGTTGGGGGCTACACCTTC.

The rearrangement links TRBV6-1 to TRBJ2-3; 8 bases are a match to TRBD2. CDR1 is MNHNS and CDR2 is SASEGT in the germline V gene. This CDR3 has 14 amino acids. The ends lost 7 bases at V and 4 bases at J; junction bases unmatched: 7. The CDR3 is CASTLTGGSDTQYF. CDR3 bases: TGTGCCAGCACCTTGACGGGGGGGTCAGATACGCAGTATTTT.

The chain employs TRBV20-1 and TRBJ2-1, with TRBD2 as a possible D gene (5 bases). The J call may be mistaken, given a closer DNA end match to TRBJ2-7. The CDR3 is 18 residues long. CDR1 and CDR2 from the germline V gene are DFQATT and SNEGSKA (reference sequence). Here the CDR3 reads CSARVRMREPSSYNEQYF. The CDR3 region has the DNA TGCAGTGCTAGAGTACGGATGAGGGAGCCGAGCTCCTACAATGAGCAGTACTTC.

This clonotype was counted only a few times. The chain has TRBV11-2 and TRBJ2-3, with a possible D match to TRBD2 (5 bases). CDR3 length equals 15 residues. Trimming cost V 0 bases and J 3 bases, with 10 bases left between them. The germline CDR1 and CDR2 sequences are SGHAT and FQNNGV. In DNA form, the CDR3 reads TGTGCCAGCAGCTTAGATCCCGGGGATACAGATACGCAGTATTTT. This encodes CASSLDPGDTDTQYF.

The chain joins TRBV18 to TRBJ2-4; weak D call: TRBD1 (5 bases). The germline CDR1 and CDR2 sequences are KGHSH and LQKENI. V was pared by 2 bases and J by 1 base, with 18 bases between. The CDR3 extends over 18 amino acids. The CDR3 here is CASSPSPIVPGAKNIQYF. CDR3 DNA: TGTGCCAGCTCACCAAGCCCTATCGTCCCAGGGGCCAAAAACATTCAGTACTTC.

The V and J genes are TRBV7-9 and TRBJ1-5, with 8 bases matching TRBD1. Germline V lookup: CDR1 SEHNR, CDR2 FQNEAQ (reference sequence). The CDR3 totals 14 residues. Germline trimming cut 3 bases from V and 5 bases from J; bases unmatched to any gene: 3. In nucleotides, the CDR3 is TGTGCCAGCAGCTTGGACAGGGATTATCAGCCCCAGCATTTT. Its protein is CASSLDRDYQPQHF.

The chain has TRBV4-3 and TRBJ1-4; 7 bases line up with TRBD1. J was trimmed by 8 bases and V by 1 base; bases with no gene match: 7. CDR1 and CDR2 (germline): LGHNA, YSLEER. The CDR3 extends over 15 amino acids. CDR3 residues: CASSQAGARGEKLFF. CDR3 in DNA: TGCGCCAGCAGCCAAGCGGGAGCCAGGGGGGAAAAACTGTTTTTT.

V is TRBV7-9 and J is TRBJ2-7; D is unresolved. The J call may be in error: the DNA end matches TRBJ2-5 better. CDR3 length: 14 amino acids. Looked up from germline, CDR1 is SEHNR and CDR2 is FQNEAQ (reference sequence). The CDR3 spells CASSSPLFGETQYF. In DNA, the CDR3 is TGTGCCAGCAGCTCCCCCCTGTTTGGGGAGACCCAGTACTTC.

V usage is TRBV6-1 and J usage is TRBJ1-6; 10 bases match TRBD1. The germline V gene has CDR1 MNHNS and CDR2 SASEGT. After removal of 4 bases from V and 10 bases from J, the junction contained 4 bases not matched to a gene. The CDR3 length is 14 residues. CDR3 region: CASSADRGNSPLHF. The DNA for the CDR3 is TGTGCCAGCAGTGCGGACAGGGGGAACTCACCCCTCCACTTT.

The chain joins TRBV29-1 to TRBJ1-1, with unresolved D. CDR1 and CDR2 (germline): SQVTM, ANQGSEA. V was cut by 6 bases and J by 3 bases, with 11 bases left in between. This CDR3 is built from 12 residues. The CDR3 loop reads CSVQLLDTEAFF. The CDR3 DNA reads TGCAGCGTCCAGTTGCTGGACACTGAAGCTTTCTTT.

This clonotype occurred once. A read error may be the cause here, since a much bigger clone is one base away. The rearrangement joins TRBV20-1 to TRBJ1-6; D is possibly TRBD1 (6 bases). Germline CDR1 DFQATT, CDR2 SNEGSKA (reference sequence). The ends were cut back, 2 bases at V and 9 bases at J, with 17 bases in the middle. This CDR3 has 15 amino acids. CDR3 in amino acids: CSARKSTGISSPLHF. CDR3 DNA: TGCAGTGCTAGAAAATCAACAGGGATTAGTTCACCCCTCCACTTT.

The rearrangement joins TRBV4-1 to TRBJ2-5; 9 nucleotides agree with TRBD2. Germline CDR1 reads MGHRA; CDR2 reads YSYEKL. This CDR3 spans 16 amino acids. The V segment lost 1 base and the J segment 11 bases; nucleotides outside the gene matches: 14. The CDR3 DNA is TGCGCCAGCAGCCAAGGTCTAGCGGGGCCTAACAATGAGCAGTACTTC. Protein: CASSQGLAGPNNEQYF.

The chain recombines TRBV13 with TRBJ2-7, with 9 bases that match TRBD2. Per the germline V gene, CDR1 is PRHDT and CDR2 is FYEKMQ (reference sequence). V dropped 5 bases and J dropped 2; count of bases not matched to a gene: 7. The CDR3 length is 15 residues. The CDR3 nucleotides are TGTGCCAGCAGCATTATGGCTAGCGGGACCTACGAGCAGTACTTC. This translates into CASSIMASGTYEQYF.